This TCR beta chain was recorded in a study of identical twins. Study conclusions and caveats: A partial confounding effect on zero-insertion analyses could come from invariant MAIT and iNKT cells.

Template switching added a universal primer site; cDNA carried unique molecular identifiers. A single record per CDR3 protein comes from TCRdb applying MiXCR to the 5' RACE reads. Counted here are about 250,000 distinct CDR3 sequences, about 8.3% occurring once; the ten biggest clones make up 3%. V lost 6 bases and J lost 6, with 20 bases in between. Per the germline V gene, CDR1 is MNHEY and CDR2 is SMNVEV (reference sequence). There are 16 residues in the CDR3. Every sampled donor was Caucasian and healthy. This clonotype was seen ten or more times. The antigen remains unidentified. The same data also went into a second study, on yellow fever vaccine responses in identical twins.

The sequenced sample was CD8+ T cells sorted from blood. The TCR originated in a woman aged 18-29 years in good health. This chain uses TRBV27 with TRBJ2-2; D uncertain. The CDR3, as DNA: TGTGCCAGCAGGGCCTATTTGGTGGCCAGCCCCGGGGAGCTGTTTTTT. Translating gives CASRAYLVASPGELFF.